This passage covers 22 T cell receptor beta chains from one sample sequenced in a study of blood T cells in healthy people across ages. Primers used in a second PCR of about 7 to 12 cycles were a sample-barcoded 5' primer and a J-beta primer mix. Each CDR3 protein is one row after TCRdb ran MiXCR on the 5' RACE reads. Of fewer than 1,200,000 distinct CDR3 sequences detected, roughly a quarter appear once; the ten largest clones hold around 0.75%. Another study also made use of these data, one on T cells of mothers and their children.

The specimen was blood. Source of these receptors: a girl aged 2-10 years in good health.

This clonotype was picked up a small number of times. The CDR3 DNA reads as TGCGCCAGCAGCTTGATGGACGGGGTCTACGAGCAGTACTTC. Amino acid sequence: CASSLMDGVYEQYF. The V and J genes are TRBV5-1 and TRBJ2-7, with D tentatively TRBD2 (5 bases). Germline CDR1 reads SGHRS; CDR2 reads YFSETQ. The CDR3 sequence is 14 residues long. V lost 1 base and J lost 3, with 11 bases in between.

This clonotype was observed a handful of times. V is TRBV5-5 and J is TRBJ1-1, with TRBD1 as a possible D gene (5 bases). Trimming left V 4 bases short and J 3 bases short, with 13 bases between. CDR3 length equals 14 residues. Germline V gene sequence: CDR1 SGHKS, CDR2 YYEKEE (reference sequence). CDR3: CASSPWRGYTEAFF. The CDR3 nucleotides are TGTGCCAGCAGCCCCTGGCGGGGGTACACTGAAGCTTTCTTT.

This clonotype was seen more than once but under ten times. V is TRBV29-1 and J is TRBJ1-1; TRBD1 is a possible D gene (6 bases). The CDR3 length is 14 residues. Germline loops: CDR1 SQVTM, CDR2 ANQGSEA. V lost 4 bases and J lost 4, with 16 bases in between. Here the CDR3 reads CSVVGKRGATEAFF. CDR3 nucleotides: TGCAGCGTTGTGGGGAAGAGGGGGGCCACTGAAGCTTTCTTT.

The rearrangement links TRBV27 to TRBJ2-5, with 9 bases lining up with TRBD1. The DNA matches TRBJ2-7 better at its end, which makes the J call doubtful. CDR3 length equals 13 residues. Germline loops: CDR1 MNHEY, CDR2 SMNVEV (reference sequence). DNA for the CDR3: TGTGCCAGCAGTCCTTCGACAGGGGGCGAGCAGTACTTC. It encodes CASSPSTGGEQYF.

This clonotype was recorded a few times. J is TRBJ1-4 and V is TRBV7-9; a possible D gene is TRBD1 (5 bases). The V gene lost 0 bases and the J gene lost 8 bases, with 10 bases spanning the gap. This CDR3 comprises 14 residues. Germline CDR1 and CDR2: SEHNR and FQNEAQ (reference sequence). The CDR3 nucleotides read TGTGCCAGCAGCTTAGCAGGGGAAGTAGAAAAACTGTTTTTT. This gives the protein CASSLAGEVEKLFF.

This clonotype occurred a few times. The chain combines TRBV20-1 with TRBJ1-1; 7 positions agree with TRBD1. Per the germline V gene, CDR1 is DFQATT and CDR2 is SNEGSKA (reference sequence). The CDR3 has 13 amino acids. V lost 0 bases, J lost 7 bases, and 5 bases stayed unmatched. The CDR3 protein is CSARDPTGVEAFF. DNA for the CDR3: TGCAGTGCTAGAGATCCTACAGGGGTTGAAGCTTTCTTT.

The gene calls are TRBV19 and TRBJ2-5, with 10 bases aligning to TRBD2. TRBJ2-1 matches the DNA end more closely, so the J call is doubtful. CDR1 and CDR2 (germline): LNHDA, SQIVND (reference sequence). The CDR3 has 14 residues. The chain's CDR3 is CASSQSGRANEQFF. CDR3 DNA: TGTGCCAGTAGTCAAAGCGGGAGGGCCAATGAGCAGTTCTTC.

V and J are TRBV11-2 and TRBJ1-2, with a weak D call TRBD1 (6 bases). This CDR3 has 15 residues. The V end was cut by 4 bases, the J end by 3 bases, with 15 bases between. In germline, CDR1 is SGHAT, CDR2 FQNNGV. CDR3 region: CASSSLLDSDYGYTF. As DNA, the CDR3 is TGTGCCAGCAGCTCCCTCCTGGACAGCGACTATGGCTACACCTTC.

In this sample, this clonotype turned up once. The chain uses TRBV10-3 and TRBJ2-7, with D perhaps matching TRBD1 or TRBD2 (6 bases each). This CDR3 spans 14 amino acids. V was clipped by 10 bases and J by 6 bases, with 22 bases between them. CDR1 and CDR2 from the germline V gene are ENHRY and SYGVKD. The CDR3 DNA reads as TGTGCCACCCCGGGGGCTAGCCCGATAGGCGAGCAGTACTTC. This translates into CATPGASPIGEQYF.

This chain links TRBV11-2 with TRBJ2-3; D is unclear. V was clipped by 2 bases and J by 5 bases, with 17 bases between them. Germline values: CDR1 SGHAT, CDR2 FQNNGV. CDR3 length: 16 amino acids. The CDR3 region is CASSLPGVGSGDTQYF. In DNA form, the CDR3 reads TGTGCCAGCAGCTTACCAGGTGTAGGGTCGGGAGATACGCAGTATTTT. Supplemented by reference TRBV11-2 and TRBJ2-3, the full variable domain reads EAGVAQSPRYKIIEKRQSVAFWCNPISGHATLYWYQQILGQGPKLLIQFQNNGVVDDSQLPKDRFSAERLKGVDSTLKIQPAKLEDSAVYLCASSLPGVGSGDTQYFGPGTRLTVL.

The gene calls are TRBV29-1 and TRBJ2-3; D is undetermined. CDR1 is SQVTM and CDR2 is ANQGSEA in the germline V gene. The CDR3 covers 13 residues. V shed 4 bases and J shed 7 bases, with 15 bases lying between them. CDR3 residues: CSVVSNLLNTQYF. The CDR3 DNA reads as TGCAGCGTTGTGTCTAACCTACTAAATACGCAGTATTTT.

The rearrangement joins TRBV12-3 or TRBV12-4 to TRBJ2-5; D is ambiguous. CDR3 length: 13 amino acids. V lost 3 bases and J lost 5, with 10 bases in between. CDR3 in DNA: TGTGCCAGCAGTTTCTCGGGTACGGAGACCCAGTACTTC. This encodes CASSFSGTETQYF.

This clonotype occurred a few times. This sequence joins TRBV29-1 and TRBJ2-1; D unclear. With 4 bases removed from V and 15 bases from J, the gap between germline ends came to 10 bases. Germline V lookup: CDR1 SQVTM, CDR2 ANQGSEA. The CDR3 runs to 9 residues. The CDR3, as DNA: TGCAGCGTTGTTCCTGGTGGGTTCTTC. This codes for CSVVPGGFF.

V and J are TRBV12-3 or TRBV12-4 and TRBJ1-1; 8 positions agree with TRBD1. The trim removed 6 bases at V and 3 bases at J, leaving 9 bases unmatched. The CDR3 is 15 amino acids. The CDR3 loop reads CASRQDRVRDTEAFF. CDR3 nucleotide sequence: TGTGCCAGCAGGCAGGACAGGGTTCGGGACACTGAAGCTTTCTTT.

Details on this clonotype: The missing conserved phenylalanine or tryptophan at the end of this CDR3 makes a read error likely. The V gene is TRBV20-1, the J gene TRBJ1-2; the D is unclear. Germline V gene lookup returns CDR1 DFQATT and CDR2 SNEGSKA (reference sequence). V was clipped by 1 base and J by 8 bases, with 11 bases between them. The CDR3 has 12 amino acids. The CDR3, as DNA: TGCAGTGCTAGAGGTCACACGCGGGGCTACACCTTG. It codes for CSARGHTRGYTL.

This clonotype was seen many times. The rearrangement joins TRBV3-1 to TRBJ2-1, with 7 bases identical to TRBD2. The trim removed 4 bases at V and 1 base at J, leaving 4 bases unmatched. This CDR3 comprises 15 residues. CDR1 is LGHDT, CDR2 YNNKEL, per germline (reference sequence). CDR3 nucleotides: TGTGCCAGCAGCCGAGGACTAGTTTCCTACAATGAGCAGTTCTTC. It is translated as CASSRGLVSYNEQFF.

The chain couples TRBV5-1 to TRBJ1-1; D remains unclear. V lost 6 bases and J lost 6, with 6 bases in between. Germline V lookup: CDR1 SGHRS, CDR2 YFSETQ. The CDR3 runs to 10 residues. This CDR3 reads CASTGPEAFF. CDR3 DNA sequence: TGCGCCAGCACCGGACCTGAAGCTTTCTTT.

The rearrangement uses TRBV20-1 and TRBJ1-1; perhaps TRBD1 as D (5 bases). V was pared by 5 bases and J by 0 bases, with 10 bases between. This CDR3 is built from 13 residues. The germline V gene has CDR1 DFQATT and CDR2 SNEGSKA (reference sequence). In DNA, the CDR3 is TGCAGTGCTGAAGACAGTCTGAACACTGAAGCTTTCTTT. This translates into CSAEDSLNTEAFF.

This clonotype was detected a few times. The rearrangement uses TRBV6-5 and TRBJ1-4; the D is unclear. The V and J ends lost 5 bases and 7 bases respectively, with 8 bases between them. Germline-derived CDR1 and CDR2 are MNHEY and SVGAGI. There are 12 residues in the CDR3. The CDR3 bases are TGTGCCAGCAGTCGGGGAGGTGAAAAACTGTTTTTT. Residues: CASSRGGEKLFF.

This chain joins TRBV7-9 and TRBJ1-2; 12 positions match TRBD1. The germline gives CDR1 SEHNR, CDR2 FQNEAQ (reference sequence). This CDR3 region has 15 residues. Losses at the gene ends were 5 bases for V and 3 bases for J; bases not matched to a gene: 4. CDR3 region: CASSPGQGADYGYTF. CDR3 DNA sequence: TGTGCCAGCAGCCCGGGACAGGGGGCAGACTATGGCTACACCTTC.

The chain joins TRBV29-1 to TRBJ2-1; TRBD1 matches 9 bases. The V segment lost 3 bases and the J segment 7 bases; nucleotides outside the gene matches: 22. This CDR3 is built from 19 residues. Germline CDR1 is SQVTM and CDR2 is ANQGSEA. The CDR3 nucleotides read TGCAGCGTTGAGTGGGGGACAGGGACTGCCGGGGTCCTAGGAAATGAGCAGTTCTTC. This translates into CSVEWGTGTAGVLGNEQFF.

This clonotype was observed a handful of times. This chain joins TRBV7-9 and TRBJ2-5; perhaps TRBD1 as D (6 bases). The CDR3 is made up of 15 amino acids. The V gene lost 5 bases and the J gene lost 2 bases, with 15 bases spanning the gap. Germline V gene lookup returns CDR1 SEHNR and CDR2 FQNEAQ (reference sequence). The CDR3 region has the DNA TGTGCCAGCAGCACCAGTCAGGGGCCGCAAGAGACCCAGTACTTC. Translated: CASSTSQGPQETQYF.